This TCR beta chain originates from a study of siplizumab effects on memory and regulatory T cells (dated by TCRdb to the late 2010s). Context from the whole study: The effect of the anti-CD2 antibody siplizumab on alloreactive T-cell subsets was examined in allogeneic mixed lymphocyte reactions constructed from human PBMCs.

Remarks on this clone: Its antigen is currently not known. No base-level quality is on record; no much larger clone is a single base apart.

In three donor pairs, further sequencing was done on unstimulated CD8+ naive, CD4+ memory, CD8+ TEMRA, CD4+ naive and CD8+ effector memory subsets. Sorted unstimulated T cells, along with proliferating T cells recovered from mixed lymphocyte reactions, underwent TCRbeta CDR3 sequencing. Fresh whole blood from some eleven HLA-typed healthy donors was used to isolate PBMCs. Study-level results and caveats: Whether proliferating Tregs from siplizumab cultures actually had suppressive function was not functionally confirmed. Because sequences at frequencies below about 10^-5 were poorly captured, only a minor fraction of alloreactive clones could be mapped back to unstimulated subsets. Among mappable alloreactive CD4+ clones, the Treg-derived fraction averaged approximately 66% with siplizumab versus about 27% in control reactions. The cumulative frequency of alloreactive sequences that could be traced back to unstimulated CD4+ memory T cells was significantly reduced by siplizumab. A naive or memory phenotype could not be assigned to roughly 75-95% of proliferating CD4+ or CD8+ clones. Compared with memory T cells, unstimulated naive T cells appeared more diverse, and naive cells seemed to make a substantial contribution to the alloresponse.

CDR1 and CDR2 were assigned from the germline V gene as ENHRY and SYGVKD. From cysteine to phenylalanine, the CDR3 is 17 amino acids long. Only the CDR3 portion is preserved as DNA: 51 bases, with reading frame beginning at the first base. The germline V and J ends show losses of 4 bases and 7 bases respectively, and no gene match explains 12 bases of the junction. The protocol used for the library was the immunoSEQ multiplex PCR assay. About 10^5 TCR templates per sample were assayed on the deep sequencing platform. Genomic DNA extracted from sorted T cells was the material used for TCRbeta CDR3 sequencing. In the original analysis: The R programming language was used for clonal analysis of TCRbeta CDR3 data. Unstimulated samples were compared with post-reaction CFSE-low samples to define alloreactive CD4+ and CD8+ clones. By matching sequences to the repertoires of sorted unstimulated Treg and non-Treg cells, each alloreactive CD4+ clone was assigned a regulatory or non-regulatory origin. The table was pulled from immuneACCESS by TCRdb, which kept in-frame rearrangements only. Such tables lose some clones; where checked, under half of the loss comes from unresolved V genes, and the rest has no known cause. The V and J calls and the clone size are those of that table, but D and trimming were determined from the DNA. The sample table lists about 56,000 clones, just over 95% of them with a count of one. The leading ten clones occupy about 1% of the sample.

This sequence was found in a human donor in good health. This chain is built from TRBV10-3 and TRBJ2-1, with 11 middle bases fitting TRBD2. The sequenced material came from naive CD8+ T cells sorted from blood. The cell subset or site label of this sample denotes: unstimulated naive T cells. The DNA sequence reads TGTGCCATCAGTGGTCTAGGGACTAGCGGATTTAGGAATGAGCAGTTCTTC. Its amino acids are CAISGLGTSGFRNEQFF.